These 23 T cell receptor beta chains share one sample of origin, sequenced in a study of T cell responses to AZD1222 COVID-19 vaccine. TCRdb's copy holds only in-frame clones and misses some; the assay was immunoSEQ multiplex PCR. The sample has about 100,000 clones, approximately 87% seen once; the top ten hold 15% to 20%. This sample comprised peripheral blood, obtained on day 0 of AZD1222 vaccination. The origin of the receptors is an adult in good health.

The chain is built from TRBV5-1 and TRBJ2-1; D possibly corresponds to TRBD1 (5 bases). This CDR3 is built from 14 residues. Germline CDR1 and CDR2: SGHRS and YFSETQ. The germline V and J ends were trimmed by 1 base and 8 bases, with 13 bases remaining between them. In DNA, the CDR3 is TGCGCCAGCAGCTTGTCAGGCAGGGAAGATGAGCAGTTCTTC. This translates into CASSLSGREDEQFF. Full variable domain (remainder filled in from reference TRBV5-1 and TRBJ2-1): KAGVTQTPRYLIKTRGQQVTLSCSPISGHRSVSWYQQTPGQGLQFLFEYFSETQRNKGNFPGRFSGRQFSNSRSEMNVSTLELGDSALYLCASSLSGREDEQFFGPGTRLTVL.

The rearrangement joins TRBV30 to TRBJ2-1; TRBD2 might be the D (6 bases). Germline assignment: CDR1 GTSNPN and CDR2 SVGIG (reference sequence). CDR3 length: 11 residues. The CDR3 DNA is TGTGGCGGAGGGGCGATCATGGAGCAGTTCTTC. Protein: CGGGAIMEQFF.

This chain uses TRBV14 with TRBJ2-7; D is uncertain. From germline, CDR1 is SGHDN and CDR2 FVKESK. The CDR3 runs to 13 residues. Deletions cut 0 bases from V and 2 bases from J, with 5 bases between. The CDR3 bases are TGTGCCAGCAGCCAAGATTACACCTACGAGCAGTACTTC. Translated: CASSQDYTYEQYF.

The rearrangement joins TRBV4-1 to TRBJ1-1, with D perhaps TRBD1 (5 bases). Looked up from germline, CDR1 is MGHRA and CDR2 is YSYEKL. V was cut by 6 bases and J by 0 bases, with 11 bases left in between. CDR3 length: 14 amino acids. The CDR3: CASRPDSMNTEAFF. The DNA of the CDR3 is TGCGCCAGCAGGCCTGACAGCATGAACACTGAAGCTTTCTTT.

This chain links TRBV29-1 with TRBJ1-1, with D uncertain. The CDR3 extends over 11 amino acids. The germline V gene has CDR1 SQVTM and CDR2 ANQGSEA. V lost 8 bases, J lost 5 bases, and 12 bases lay in between. CDR3 sequence reads: CSTSMGTEAFF. The CDR3 coding sequence is TGCAGCACGAGCATGGGTACTGAAGCTTTCTTT.

The V call is TRBV5-1, the J call TRBJ1-5; D perhaps matches TRBD1 (5 bases). CDR3 length: 15 residues. Looked up from germline, CDR1 is SGHRS and CDR2 is YFSETQ. V gave up 4 bases and J gave up 1 base, with 12 bases separating them. The CDR3 DNA is TGCGCCAGCAGCCCCGACAGTGGCAGCAATCAGCCCCAGCATTTT. Translating it yields CASSPDSGSNQPQHF.

The chain is built from TRBV7-6 and TRBJ1-4, with D hard to call. The CDR3 runs 17 residues. From germline, CDR1 is SGHVS and CDR2 FNYEAQ. V dropped 3 bases and J dropped 0 bases, with 14 bases sitting between them. The CDR3 DNA reads TGTGCCAGCAGCTTGCAGGCCACAACTTCAACTAATGAAAAACTGTTTTTT. Amino acid sequence: CASSLQATTSTNEKLFF.

This clone was observed once. This chain joins TRBV12-3 or TRBV12-4 and TRBJ1-2; D gene ambiguous. V lost 4 bases and J lost 6, with 12 bases in between. This CDR3 comprises 13 residues. The CDR3 region is CASSWSSGDGYTF. The CDR3 coding sequence is TGTGCCAGCAGTTGGTCCTCCGGGGATGGCTACACCTTC.

The chain combines TRBV9 with TRBJ2-7, with D unclear. CDR1 and CDR2 (germline): SGDLS, YYNGEE. V lost 0 bases and J 0 bases, leaving 7 bases between the germline ends. The CDR3 length is 14 residues. The CDR3 is CASSVGSNSYEQYF. The CDR3 DNA reads as TGTGCCAGCAGCGTAGGGTCCAACTCCTACGAGCAGTACTTC.

The J gene is TRBJ2-1, the V gene TRBV29-1; 9 bases agree with TRBD1. V shed 6 bases and J 15 bases; nucleotides not matched to a gene: 9. The germline gives CDR1 SQVTM, CDR2 ANQGSEA. The CDR3 loop spans 11 amino acids. The CDR3 here is CSVDKGQGPFF. The CDR3 DNA follows: TGCAGCGTGGACAAGGGACAGGGACCGTTCTTC.

This chain links TRBV27 with TRBJ2-7; 8 positions agree with TRBD1. The germline V gene encodes CDR1 MNHEY and CDR2 SMNVEV (reference sequence). Trimming cost V 3 bases and J 0 bases; bases outside gene matches: 16. The CDR3 covers 19 residues. CDR3 protein: CASSFNSYVRTGSSYEQYF. The CDR3 DNA is TGTGCCAGCAGTTTCAACTCCTACGTCCGGACAGGGAGCTCCTACGAGCAGTACTTC.

The genes are TRBV7-5 and TRBJ1-2; no DNA check was done on the table's D call, TRBD1. TRBV7-5 is a recognized pseudogene. CDR3 size: 15 residues. This chain's CDR3 is CARSLQGPVAGGYTF. CDR3 DNA: TGTGCCAGAAGCTTACAGGGGCCCGTGGCGGGTGGCTACACCTTC.

This clone was observed once. This chain uses TRBV27 with TRBJ2-7, with a tentative D call TRBD2 (5 bases). This CDR3 comprises 13 residues. Germline V lookup: CDR1 MNHEY, CDR2 SMNVEV (reference sequence). Deletions cut 4 bases from V and 3 bases from J, with 10 bases between. CDR3 DNA sequence: TGTGCCAGCAGTTACAATGGAGGCTACGAGCAGTACTTC. Amino acid sequence: CASSYNGGYEQYF.

This chain links TRBV4-1 with TRBJ1-5; tentatively, D is TRBD1 (6 bases). From germline, CDR1 is MGHRA and CDR2 YSYEKL. The V end lost 0 bases, the J end lost 5 bases, and 17 bases lay between the germline ends. The CDR3 loop spans 17 amino acids. CDR3 in amino acids: CASSQDPGTRPDQPQHF. The CDR3 DNA sequence: TGCGCCAGCAGCCAAGATCCCGGGACAAGGCCCGATCAGCCCCAGCATTTT.

This rearrangement joins TRBV11-2 to TRBJ1-6; unclear D gene. The ends were cut back, 4 bases at V and 4 bases at J, with 8 bases in the middle. Looked up from germline, CDR1 is SGHAT and CDR2 is FQNNGV. This CDR3 contains 14 residues. The CDR3 DNA sequence: TGTGCCAGCAGCTCGAGCGTGTATAATTCACCCCTCCACTTT. It codes for CASSSSVYNSPLHF. The full variable domain, rest sourced from reference TRBV11-2 and TRBJ1-6, is EAGVAQSPRYKIIEKRQSVAFWCNPISGHATLYWYQQILGQGPKLLIQFQNNGVVDDSQLPKDRFSAERLKGVDSTLKIQPAKLEDSAVYLCASSSSVYNSPLHFGNGTRLTVT.

The chain is built from TRBV7-2 and TRBJ1-3; D not certain. Germline values: CDR1 SGHTA, CDR2 FQGNSA. The V gene lost 1 base and the J gene lost 4 bases, with 17 bases spanning the gap. The CDR3 length is 17 residues. The CDR3 DNA reads as TGTGCCAGCAGCTTAGTATATCTGGGAGGAAGCGGAAACACCATATATTTT. It translates to CASSLVYLGGSGNTIYF.

The rearrangement links TRBV7-6 to TRBJ2-1; D possibly corresponds to TRBD2 (6 bases). Germline V gene sequence: CDR1 SGHVS, CDR2 FNYEAQ. CDR3 length equals 17 residues. V lost 2 bases to trimming and J lost 0 bases, with 14 bases between them. This CDR3 is CASSLRGRRASYNEQFF. CDR3 nucleotides: TGTGCCAGCAGCTTAAGGGGTCGGAGGGCCTCCTACAATGAGCAGTTCTTC.

The chain recombines TRBV7-8 with TRBJ2-1, with 16 bases fitting TRBD2. The germline V gene encodes CDR1 SGHVS and CDR2 FQNEAQ. V gave up 2 bases and J gave up 9 bases; unmatched junction bases: 7. CDR3 length equals 17 residues. The CDR3 protein is CASSLIGTSGGEGEQFF. CDR3 nucleotides: TGTGCCAGCAGCTTAATTGGGACTAGCGGGGGGGAGGGTGAGCAGTTCTTC.

This clone was seen once. V gene TRBV18 combines with J gene TRBJ1-4; unclear D gene. V was trimmed by 0 bases and J by 0 bases, leaving 5 bases between them. CDR3 length: 15 residues. Germline V gives CDR1 KGHSH, CDR2 LQKENI. CDR3 in amino acids: CASSPPDSTNEKLFF. CDR3 nucleotides: TGTGCCAGCTCACCACCGGACTCAACTAATGAAAAACTGTTTTTT.

This clone has a handful of counts. This CDR3 reads CASSTGLAGGEQFF. In DNA, the CDR3 is TGTGCCAGCAGCACGGGACTAGCGGGAGGGGAGCAGTTCTTC. The chain links TRBV7-3 to TRBJ2-1; the match to TRBD2 covers 16 bases. This CDR3 has 14 amino acids. CDR1 is SGHTA and CDR2 is FQGTGA in the germline V gene. The J segment lost 10 bases and the V segment lost 5 bases, leaving 2 bases of the junction unmatched.

The rearrangement joins TRBV9 to TRBJ2-3; 13 bases are a match to TRBD2. The CDR3 spans 15 residues. The germline CDR1 and CDR2 sequences are SGDLS and YYNGEE. V gave up 2 bases and J gave up 7 bases; unmatched junction bases: 4. In DNA form, the CDR3 reads TGTGCCAGCAGCGTCCGACTAGCGGGAGGAAATACGCAGTATTTT. This encodes CASSVRLAGGNTQYF.

The rearrangement links TRBV6-2 or TRBV6-3 to TRBJ1-2; possibly TRBD1 for D (6 bases). The V end was cut by 5 bases, the J end by 8 bases, with 15 bases between. The germline V gene has CDR1 MNHEY and CDR2 SVGEGT. The length of the CDR3 is 13 residues. CDR3: CASSRDNLGGYTF. Written as DNA, the CDR3 is TGTGCCAGCAGTCGGGACAACCTCGGGGGCTACACCTTC.

The gene calls are TRBV7-2 and TRBJ2-3; the D gene is possibly TRBD1 (5 bases). The V end was cut by 4 bases, the J end by 4 bases, with 12 bases between. The CDR3 has 14 residues. The germline gives CDR1 SGHTA, CDR2 FQGNSA. CDR3 residues: CASSSRGFSDTQYF. Written as DNA, the CDR3 is TGTGCCAGCAGCTCAAGGGGCTTTTCAGATACGCAGTATTTT.